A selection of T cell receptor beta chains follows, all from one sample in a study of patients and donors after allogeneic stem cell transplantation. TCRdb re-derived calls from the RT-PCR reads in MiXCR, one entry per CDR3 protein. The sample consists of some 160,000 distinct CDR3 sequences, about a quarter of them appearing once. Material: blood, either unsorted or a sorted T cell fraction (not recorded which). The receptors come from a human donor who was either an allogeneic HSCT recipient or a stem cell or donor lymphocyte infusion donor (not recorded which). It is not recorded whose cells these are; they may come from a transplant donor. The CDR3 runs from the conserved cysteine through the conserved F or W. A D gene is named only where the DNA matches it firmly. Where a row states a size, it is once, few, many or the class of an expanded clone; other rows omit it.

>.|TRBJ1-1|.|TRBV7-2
TGTGCCAGCAGCTTTTCAGGCTTTATGAACACTGAAGCTTTCTTT
CASSFSGFMNTEAFF
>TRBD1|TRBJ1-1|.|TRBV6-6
TGTGCCAGCAGAAAAGGACAGGGCAACACTGAAGCTTTCTTT
CASRKGQGNTEAFF
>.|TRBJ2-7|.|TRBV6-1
TGTGCAGGGGAGACAGACCTATACGAGCAGTACTTC
CAGETDLYEQYF
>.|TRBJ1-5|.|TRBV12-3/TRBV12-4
TGTGCCAGCAGTTTGTTCGGGGTGAATCAGCCCCAGCATTTT
CASSLFGVNQPQHF
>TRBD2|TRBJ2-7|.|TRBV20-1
TGCAGTGCTAGGGGACTAGCCTCTGGGGAGCAGTACTTC
CSARGLASGEQYF
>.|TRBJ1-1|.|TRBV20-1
TGCAGTGCTAGAGGTGACCAGGCCGCTTTCTTT
CSARGDQAAFF
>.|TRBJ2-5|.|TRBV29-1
TGCAGCGTTGGATCCTATACCACCCAAGAGACCCAGTACTTC
CSVGSYTTQETQYF
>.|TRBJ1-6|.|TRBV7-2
TGTGCCAGCAGCCCGAACGATTCACCCCTCCACTTT
CASSPNDSPLHF
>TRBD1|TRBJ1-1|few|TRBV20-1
TGCAGTGCCCATCAGGGGGCTTTAAGAAAAACTGAAGCTTTCTTT
CSAHQGALRKTEAFF
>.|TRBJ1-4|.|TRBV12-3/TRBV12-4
TGTGCCAGCAGCCCGAACAGCGCGACTAATGAAAAACTGTTTTTT
CASSPNSATNEKLFF
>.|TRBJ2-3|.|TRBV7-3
TGTGCCAGCAGCTTGGGGGGCCCCGGGGATACGCAGTATTTT
CASSLGGPGDTQYF
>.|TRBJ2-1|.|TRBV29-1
TGCAGCGGGGAGACAAACTTAAACAATGAGCAGTTCTTC
CSGETNLNNEQFF
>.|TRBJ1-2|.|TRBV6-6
TGTGCCAGCTCTCTGGGGGGGGAGGGCTACACCTTC
CASSLGGEGYTF
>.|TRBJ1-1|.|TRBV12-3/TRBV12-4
TGTGCCAGCAGGGAGACAGCCCCAGGGACTGAAGCTTTCTTT
CASRETAPGTEAFF
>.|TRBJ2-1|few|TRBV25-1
TGTGCCGCCGATACAGGGAACAATGAGCAGTTCTTC
CAADTGNNEQFF
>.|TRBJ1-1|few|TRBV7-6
TGTGCCAGCAGCTTCCTGGACACTTCAATGAACACTGAAGCTTTCTTT
CASSFLDTSMNTEAFF
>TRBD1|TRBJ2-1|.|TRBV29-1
TGCAGCGTTGAGCCGCAGGGGGCGTACAATGAGCAGTTCTTC
CSVEPQGAYNEQFF
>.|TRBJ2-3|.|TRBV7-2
TGTGCCAGCAGCTTAAGGGTGGCAGATACGCAGTATTTT
CASSLRVADTQYF
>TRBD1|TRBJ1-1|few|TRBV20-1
TGCAGTGCTAGAGTGGGGGACAGGAACGTACAGTGGACTGAAGCTTTCTTT
CSARVGDRNVQWTEAFF
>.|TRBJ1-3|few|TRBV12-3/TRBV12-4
TGTGCCAGCAGTCCAGACTCGGGGACAGGAAACACCATATATTTT
CASSPDSGTGNTIYF
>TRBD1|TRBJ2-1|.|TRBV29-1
TGCAGCGTGGACAGGGCATCGGATGAGCAGTTCTTC
CSVDRASDEQFF
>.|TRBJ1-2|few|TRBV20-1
TGCAGTGCTAGTTTGCATCAGGGGTACTATGGCTACACCTTC
CSASLHQGYYGYTF
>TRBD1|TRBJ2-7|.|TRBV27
TGTGCCAGCAGTACAGGGGGCAGATACGAGCAGTACTTC
CASSTGGRYEQYF
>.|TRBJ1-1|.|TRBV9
TGTGCCAGCAGCCCAACCCACAGGGCAATGAACACTGAAGCTTTCTTT
CASSPTHRAMNTEAFF
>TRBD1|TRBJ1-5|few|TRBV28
TGTGCCAGCAGTATTGGGACAGGGAAAATGAATCAGCCCCAGCATTTT
CASSIGTGKMNQPQHF
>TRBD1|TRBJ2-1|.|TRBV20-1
TGCAGTGCTGGCGACAGGGGTCGGAGCTCCTACAATGAGCAGTTCTTC
CSAGDRGRSSYNEQFF
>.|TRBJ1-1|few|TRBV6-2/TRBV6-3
TGTGCCAGCAGTTACTGGGGGAACACTGAAGCTTTCTTT
CASSYWGNTEAFF
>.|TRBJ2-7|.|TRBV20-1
TGCAGTGCTACACCCAGGGGCCAGGGAGGCTACGAGCAGTACTTC
CSATPRGQGGYEQYF
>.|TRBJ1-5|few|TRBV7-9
TGTGCCAGCAGCTTAGACCCACTGCGGGGCCGCAATCAGCCCCAGCATTTT
CASSLDPLRGRNQPQHF
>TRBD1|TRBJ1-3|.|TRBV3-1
TGTGCCAGCAGCCCGACAGGGGCGGACACCATATATTTT
CASSPTGADTIYF
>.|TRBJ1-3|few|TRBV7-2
TGTGCCAGCAGCTCCGTTTGGGGAAACACCATATATTTT
CASSSVWGNTIYF
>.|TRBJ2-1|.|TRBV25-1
TGTGCCAGCAGTGAATATCAGGACAGATCCTACAATGAGCAGTTCTTC
CASSEYQDRSYNEQFF
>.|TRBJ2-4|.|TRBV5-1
TGCGCCAGCAGCGGAGGACAGAGATCAAACATTCAGTACTTC
CASSGGQRSNIQYF